A selection of T cell receptor beta chains follows, all from one sample in a study of cytomegalovirus exposure and HLA in healthy donors. The table came from immunoSEQ multiplex PCR; TCRdb's copy has only in-frame clones and leaves some out. This sample carries more than 100,000 clones, around 79% of them seen once, and the ten largest clones take around 4%. Sequenced material: PBMCs. The receptors shown here come from a woman between 40 and 55 years old in good health and CMV-seronegative. Both conserved end residues are part of each CDR3. Each record gives: D gene, V gene, J gene, CDR3 protein. The D gene is left open where the match is weak.

d_call: TRBD1; v_call: TRBV28; j_call: TRBJ1-5; cdr3_aa: CASSSGQGSNQPQHF
d_call: .; v_call: TRBV6-5; j_call: TRBJ1-3; cdr3_aa: CASRFSGYSGNTIYF
d_call: .; v_call: TRBV7-2; j_call: TRBJ1-3; cdr3_aa: CASSLESQPGNTIYF
d_call: TRBD2; v_call: TRBV5-1; j_call: TRBJ2-2; cdr3_aa: CASSQQSGSDTGELFF
d_call: TRBD1; v_call: TRBV6-1; j_call: TRBJ1-5; cdr3_aa: CASSETTGMINQPQHF
d_call: .; v_call: TRBV19; j_call: TRBJ1-5; cdr3_aa: CASSWPRTDGLSNQPQHF
d_call: .; v_call: TRBV21-1; j_call: TRBJ1-6; cdr3_aa: CASSKFQQGVSGSYNSPLHF
d_call: .; v_call: TRBV21-1; j_call: TRBJ2-1; cdr3_aa: CASSRRGLERVGQFF
d_call: TRBD2; v_call: TRBV5-4; j_call: TRBJ2-3; cdr3_aa: CASSLGTSGAGDTQYF
d_call: .; v_call: TRBV6-1; j_call: TRBJ2-1; cdr3_aa: CASSASAATEQFF
d_call: TRBD1; v_call: TRBV28; j_call: TRBJ1-5; cdr3_aa: CASSLPGDSQPQHF
d_call: TRBD1; v_call: TRBV5-6; j_call: TRBJ2-7; cdr3_aa: CASSRPGQASYEQYF
d_call: TRBD2; v_call: TRBV7-3; j_call: TRBJ2-1; cdr3_aa: CASSLGTSGRDEQFF
d_call: TRBD1; v_call: TRBV7-9; j_call: TRBJ2-5; cdr3_aa: CASSPPGQGVRQETQYF
d_call: .; v_call: TRBV6-1; j_call: TRBJ1-1; cdr3_aa: CANTVQLTTEAFF
d_call: .; v_call: TRBV7-9; j_call: TRBJ1-2; cdr3_aa: CASSLDRVTYGYTF
d_call: .; v_call: TRBV6-6; j_call: TRBJ2-7; cdr3_aa: CASSRRVYEQYF
d_call: TRBD2; v_call: TRBV5-1; j_call: TRBJ2-2; cdr3_aa: CASSFLAGANTGELFF
d_call: .; v_call: TRBV6-1; j_call: TRBJ2-1; cdr3_aa: CASSETQRGYNEQFF
d_call: TRBD1; v_call: TRBV7-2; j_call: TRBJ2-7; cdr3_aa: CASSSDAGQGFYEQYF
d_call: .; v_call: TRBV27; j_call: TRBJ2-7; cdr3_aa: CASSLSWGSSSYEQYF
d_call: .; v_call: TRBV7-9; j_call: TRBJ1-2; cdr3_aa: CASSSLDTNYGYTF
d_call: .; v_call: TRBV7-9; j_call: TRBJ1-4; cdr3_aa: CSSSFPTESLATNEKLFF
d_call: .; v_call: TRBV29-1; j_call: TRBJ2-7; cdr3_aa: CSVEDRGREGSYEQYF
d_call: .; v_call: TRBV11-3; j_call: TRBJ1-1; cdr3_aa: CASSRETGEAFF
d_call: .; v_call: TRBV20-1; j_call: TRBJ1-2; cdr3_aa: CVMEWSDGYTF
d_call: .; v_call: TRBV6-5; j_call: TRBJ2-7; cdr3_aa: CASSRGGAQQYF
d_call: .; v_call: TRBV10-3; j_call: TRBJ2-3; cdr3_aa: CAISESAGTFTDTQYF
d_call: .; v_call: TRBV19; j_call: TRBJ2-3; cdr3_aa: CASSETWGPDTQYF
d_call: .; v_call: TRBV28; j_call: TRBJ1-6; cdr3_aa: CASSKQGNSPLHF
d_call: TRBD1; v_call: TRBV19; j_call: TRBJ2-3; cdr3_aa: CASSISPGQGRPVTSTDTQYF
d_call: TRBD2; v_call: TRBV9; j_call: TRBJ2-3; cdr3_aa: CASSPGLAGTDTQYF
d_call: .; v_call: TRBV9; j_call: TRBJ2-3; cdr3_aa: CASSVEGVGDTQYF
d_call: .; v_call: TRBV10-3; j_call: TRBJ2-7; cdr3_aa: CAISTGYEQYF
d_call: TRBD2; v_call: TRBV6-1; j_call: TRBJ2-3; cdr3_aa: CASSGTTSGADTQYF
d_call: .; v_call: TRBV27; j_call: TRBJ1-2; cdr3_aa: CASSSLDSIGVDYGYTF
d_call: TRBD2; v_call: TRBV9; j_call: TRBJ2-5; cdr3_aa: CASSVATSGWSGETQYF
d_call: .; v_call: TRBV28; j_call: TRBJ2-4; cdr3_aa: CASSFGGSKNIQYF
d_call: TRBD1; v_call: TRBV5-1; j_call: TRBJ1-1; cdr3_aa: CASSVQGGEAFF
d_call: .; v_call: TRBV10-3; j_call: TRBJ1-4; cdr3_aa: CAISESDPGRGGKLFF
d_call: .; v_call: TRBV4-2; j_call: TRBJ2-5; cdr3_aa: CASSRRSGGLEETQYF
d_call: .; v_call: TRBV27; j_call: TRBJ1-1; cdr3_aa: CASSIQGGTEAFF
d_call: TRBD1; v_call: TRBV18; j_call: TRBJ1-1; cdr3_aa: CASSTGGNTEAFF
d_call: TRBD1; v_call: TRBV19; j_call: TRBJ2-5; cdr3_aa: CASSVQGAAQETQYF
d_call: .; v_call: TRBV19; j_call: TRBJ1-5; cdr3_aa: CASSIEGRVDNRGQPQHF
d_call: TRBD2; v_call: TRBV13; j_call: TRBJ2-1; cdr3_aa: CASSLGGGAGSSYNEQFF
d_call: .; v_call: TRBV18; j_call: TRBJ1-4; cdr3_aa: CASSTYGVATNEKLFF
d_call: .; v_call: TRBV6-5; j_call: TRBJ2-5; cdr3_aa: CASSQSQVETQYF